This TCR beta chain emerged from a study of T cells in Graves' hyperthyroidism and ophthalmopathy. Study observations and caveats: The model made its ophthalmopathy prediction, and onset followed a median 6.5 months later. Ophthalmopathy was distinguished from stable hyperthyroidism by 13 V-J signatures.

This clonotype was seen ten or more times. Its antigen is unknown. The investigators amplified TCR beta CDR3 regions from RNA transcripts. Using the HTBI primer set, a first-round RT-PCR was run on the TCR CDR3. TCRdb analysed the multiplex PCR reads with MiXCR anew, one entry per CDR3 protein. This table has some 560,000 distinct CDR3 sequences, about a sixth appearing once. Subjects aged 18 to 65 presented with newly diagnosed hyperthyroidism of less than 2 months' duration. CDR1 SNHLY and CDR2 FYNNEI come from the germline V gene. Trimming left V 5 bases short and J 4 bases short, with 11 bases between. This CDR3 is 13 amino acids long.

The sequence was obtained from a woman younger than 45 with Graves' hyperthyroidism. The chain combines TRBV2 with TRBJ1-2; weak D call: TRBD1 (6 bases). Sequenced: blood. The CDR3 reads CASSWTATYGYTF. CDR3 nucleotides: TGTGCCAGCAGTTGGACAGCCACCTATGGCTACACCTTC.